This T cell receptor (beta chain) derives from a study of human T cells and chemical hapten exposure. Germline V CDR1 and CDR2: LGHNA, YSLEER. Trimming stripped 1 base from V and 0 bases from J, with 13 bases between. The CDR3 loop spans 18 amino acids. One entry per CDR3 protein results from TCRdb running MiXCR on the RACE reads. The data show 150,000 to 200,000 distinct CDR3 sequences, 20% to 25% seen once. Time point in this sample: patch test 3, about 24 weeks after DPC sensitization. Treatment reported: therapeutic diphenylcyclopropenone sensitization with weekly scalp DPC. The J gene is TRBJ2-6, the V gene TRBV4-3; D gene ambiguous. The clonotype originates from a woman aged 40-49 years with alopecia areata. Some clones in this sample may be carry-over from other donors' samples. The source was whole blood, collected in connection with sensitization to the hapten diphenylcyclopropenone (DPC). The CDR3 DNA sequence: TGCGCCAGCAGCCAAGCTTCAAGCGTAGGCTCTGGGGCCAACGTCCTGACTTTC. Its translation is CASSQASSVGSGANVLTF.